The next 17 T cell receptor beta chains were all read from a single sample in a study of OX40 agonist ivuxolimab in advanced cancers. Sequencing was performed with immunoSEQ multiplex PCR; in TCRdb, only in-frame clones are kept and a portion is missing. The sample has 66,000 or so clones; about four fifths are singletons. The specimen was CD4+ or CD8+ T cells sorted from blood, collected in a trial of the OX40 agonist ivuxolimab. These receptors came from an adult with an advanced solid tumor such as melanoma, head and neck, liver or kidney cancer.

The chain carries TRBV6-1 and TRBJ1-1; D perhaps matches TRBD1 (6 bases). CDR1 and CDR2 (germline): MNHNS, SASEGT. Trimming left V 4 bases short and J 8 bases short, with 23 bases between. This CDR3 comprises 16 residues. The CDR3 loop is CASSAPAGGAAKEAFF. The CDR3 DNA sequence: TGTGCCAGCAGTGCCCCCGCGGGGGGGGCGGCTAAGGAAGCTTTCTTT.

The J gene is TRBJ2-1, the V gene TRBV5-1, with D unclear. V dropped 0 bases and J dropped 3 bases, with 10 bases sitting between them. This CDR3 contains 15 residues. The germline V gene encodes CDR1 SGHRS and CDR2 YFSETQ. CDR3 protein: CASSLGQILYNEQFF. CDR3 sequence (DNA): TGCGCCAGCAGCTTGGGGCAGATACTCTACAATGAGCAGTTCTTC.

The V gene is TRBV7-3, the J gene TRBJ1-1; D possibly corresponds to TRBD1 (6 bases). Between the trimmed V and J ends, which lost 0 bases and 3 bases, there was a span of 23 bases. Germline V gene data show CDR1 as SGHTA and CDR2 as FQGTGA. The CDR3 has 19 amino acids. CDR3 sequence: CASSLTALQGRGRDTEAFF. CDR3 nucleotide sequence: TGTGCCAGCAGCTTAACTGCCCTACAGGGTCGGGGTCGGGACACTGAAGCTTTCTTT.

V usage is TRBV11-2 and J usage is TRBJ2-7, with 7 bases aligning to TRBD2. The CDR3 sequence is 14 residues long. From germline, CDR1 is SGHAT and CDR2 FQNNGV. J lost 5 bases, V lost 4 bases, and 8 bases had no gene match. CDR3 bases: TGTGCCAGCAGCTCCTGGACTAGGGGCGACGAGCAGTACTTC. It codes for CASSSWTRGDEQYF.

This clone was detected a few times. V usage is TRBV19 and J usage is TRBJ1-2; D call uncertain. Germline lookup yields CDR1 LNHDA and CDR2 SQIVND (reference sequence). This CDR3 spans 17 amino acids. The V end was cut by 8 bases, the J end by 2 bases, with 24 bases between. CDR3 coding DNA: TGTGCCAGTCATCCGGGCTTCCAAGCCAGCTTAAACTATGGCTACACCTTC. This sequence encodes CASHPGFQASLNYGYTF.

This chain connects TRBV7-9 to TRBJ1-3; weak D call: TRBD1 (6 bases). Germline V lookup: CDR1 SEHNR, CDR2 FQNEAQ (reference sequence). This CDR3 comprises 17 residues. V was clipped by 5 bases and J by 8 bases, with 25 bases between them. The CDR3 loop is CASSRRSGTLKRDTIYF. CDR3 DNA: TGTGCCAGCAGCCGACGATCCGGGACACTAAAGAGGGACACCATATATTTT. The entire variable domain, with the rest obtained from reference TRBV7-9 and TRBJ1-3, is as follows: DTGVSQNPRHKITKRGQNVTFRCDPISEHNRLYWYRQTLGQGPEFLTYFQNEAQLEKSRLLSDRFSAERPKGSFSTLEIQRTEQGDSAMYLCASSRRSGTLKRDTIYFGEGSWLTVV.

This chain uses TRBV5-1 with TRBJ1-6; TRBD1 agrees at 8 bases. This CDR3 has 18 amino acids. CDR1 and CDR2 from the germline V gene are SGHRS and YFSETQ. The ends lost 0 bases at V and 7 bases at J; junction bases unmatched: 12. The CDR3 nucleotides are TGCGCCAGCAGCTTGGACCCCAGGGGGCGAGGGGGGAATTCACCCCTCCACTTT. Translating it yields CASSLDPRGRGGNSPLHF.

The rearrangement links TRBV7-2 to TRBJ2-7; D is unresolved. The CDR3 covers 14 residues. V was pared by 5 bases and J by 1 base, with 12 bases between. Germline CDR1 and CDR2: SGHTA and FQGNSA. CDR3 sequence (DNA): TGTGCCAGCAGCCCATACACGGTGTCCTACGAGCAGTACTTC. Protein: CASSPYTVSYEQYF.

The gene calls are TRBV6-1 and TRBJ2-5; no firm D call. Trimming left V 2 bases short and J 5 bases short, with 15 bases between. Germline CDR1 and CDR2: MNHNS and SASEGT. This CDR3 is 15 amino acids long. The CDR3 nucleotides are TGTGCCAGCAGTGAATTAACGGAGAGTTGGGAGACCCAGTACTTC. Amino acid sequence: CASSELTESWETQYF.

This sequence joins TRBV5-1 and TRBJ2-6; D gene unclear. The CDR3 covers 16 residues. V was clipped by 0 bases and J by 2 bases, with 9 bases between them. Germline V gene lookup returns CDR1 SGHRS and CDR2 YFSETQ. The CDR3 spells CASSLARQTGANVLTF. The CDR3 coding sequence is TGCGCCAGCAGCTTGGCTCGACAAACTGGGGCCAACGTCCTGACTTTC.

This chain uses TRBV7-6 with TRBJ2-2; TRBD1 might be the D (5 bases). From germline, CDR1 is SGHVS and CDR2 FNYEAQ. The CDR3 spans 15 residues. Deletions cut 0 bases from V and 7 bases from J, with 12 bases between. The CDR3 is CASSLAQGPNGELFF. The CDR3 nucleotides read TGTGCCAGCAGCTTAGCGCAGGGTCCGAACGGGGAGCTGTTTTTT.

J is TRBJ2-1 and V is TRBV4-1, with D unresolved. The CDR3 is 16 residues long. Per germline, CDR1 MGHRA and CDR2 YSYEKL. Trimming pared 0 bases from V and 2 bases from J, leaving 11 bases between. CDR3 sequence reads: CASSQEVAGTYNEQFF. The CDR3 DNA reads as TGCGCCAGCAGCCAAGAAGTGGCTGGAACCTACAATGAGCAGTTCTTC.

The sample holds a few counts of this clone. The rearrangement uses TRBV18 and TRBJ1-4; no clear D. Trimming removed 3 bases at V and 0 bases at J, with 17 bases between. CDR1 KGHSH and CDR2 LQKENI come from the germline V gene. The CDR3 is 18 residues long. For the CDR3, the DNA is TGTGCCAGCTCACCGCAGAGGGCCCTAGTTGCAACTAATGAAAAACTGTTTTTT. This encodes CASSPQRALVATNEKLFF.

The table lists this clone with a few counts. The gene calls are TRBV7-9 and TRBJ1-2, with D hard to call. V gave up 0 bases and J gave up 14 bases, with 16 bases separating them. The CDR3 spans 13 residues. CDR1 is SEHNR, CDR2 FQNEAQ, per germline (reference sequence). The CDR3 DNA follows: TGTGCCAGCAGCTTAGCCGGATCAGAGGACCAGACCTTC. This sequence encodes CASSLAGSEDQTF.

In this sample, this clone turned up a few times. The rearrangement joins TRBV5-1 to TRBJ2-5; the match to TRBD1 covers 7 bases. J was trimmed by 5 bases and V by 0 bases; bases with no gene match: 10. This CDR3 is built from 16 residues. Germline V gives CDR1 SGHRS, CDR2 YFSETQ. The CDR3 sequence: CASSLGLRQGGETQYF. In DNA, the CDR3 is TGCGCCAGCAGCTTGGGGTTACGACAGGGTGGCGAGACCCAGTACTTC.

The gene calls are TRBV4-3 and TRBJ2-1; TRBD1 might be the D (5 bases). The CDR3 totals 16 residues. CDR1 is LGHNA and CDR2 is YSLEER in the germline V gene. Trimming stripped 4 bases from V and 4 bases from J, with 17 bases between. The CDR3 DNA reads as TGCGCCAGCAGCCCACGACGGGTCCCAGGGTACAATGAGCAGTTCTTC. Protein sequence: CASSPRRVPGYNEQFF.

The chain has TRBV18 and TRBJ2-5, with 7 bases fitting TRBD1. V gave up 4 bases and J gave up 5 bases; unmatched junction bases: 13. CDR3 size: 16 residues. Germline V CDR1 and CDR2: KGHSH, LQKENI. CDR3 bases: TGTGCCAGCTCACTCCCAGACAGGGCAATCACTGAGACCCAGTACTTC. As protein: CASSLPDRAITETQYF. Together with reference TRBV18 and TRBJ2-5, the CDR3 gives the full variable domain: NAGVMQNPRHLVRRRGQEARLRCSPMKGHSHVYWYRQLPEEGLKFMVYLQKENIIDESGMPKERFSAEFPKEGPSILRIQQVVRGDSAAYFCASSLPDRAITETQYFGPGTRLLVL.